Presented here are 27 T cell receptor beta chains from one specimen sequenced in a study of CD8 T cells in ankylosing spondylitis. From the 5' RACE reads, TCRdb called clonotypes with MiXCR, one entry per CDR3 protein. Of hundreds of thousands of distinct CDR3 sequences listed, over 9.5% are singletons. Sequencing used blood, either unsorted or a sorted T cell fraction (not recorded which). These receptors all stem from a male donor with ankylosing spondylitis or in good health (not recorded which).

The chain joins TRBV29-1 to TRBJ2-3; 11 bases map to TRBD2. The CDR3 is 15 amino acids. Germline CDR1 SQVTM, CDR2 ANQGSEA. V trimming: 7 bases; J trimming: 3 bases; junction bases outside the gene matches: 9. Here the CDR3 reads CSARGSSGGTDTQYF. CDR3 in DNA: TGCAGCGCTAGAGGATCTAGCGGGGGGACAGATACGCAGTATTTT.

V is TRBV6-1 and J is TRBJ1-1, with 9 bases identical to TRBD1. Per germline, CDR1 MNHNS and CDR2 SASEGT. The trim removed 6 bases at V and 4 bases at J, leaving 12 bases unmatched. The CDR3 totals 16 residues. CDR3 protein: CASRAGTGLRSTEAFF. DNA for the CDR3: TGTGCCAGCAGAGCCGGGACAGGGCTTCGATCCACTGAAGCTTTCTTT.

There are many counts of this clonotype. This chain uses TRBV7-2 with TRBJ1-5; weak D call: TRBD1 (5 bases). Germline V gives CDR1 SGHTA, CDR2 FQGNSA. The length of the CDR3 is 14 residues. With 3 bases removed from V and 5 bases from J, the gap between germline ends came to 11 bases. For the CDR3, the DNA is TGTGCCAGCAGCTTTAGCGGGGACGATCAGCCCCAGCATTTT. Translated: CASSFSGDDQPQHF.

The sample holds many counts of this clonotype. The chain couples TRBV5-6 to TRBJ1-6; D possibly corresponds to TRBD1 (5 bases). Per germline, CDR1 SGHDT and CDR2 YYEEEE. This CDR3 comprises 16 residues. Deletions cut 6 bases from V and 4 bases from J, with 17 bases between. CDR3 DNA: TGTGCCAGCACCGCCGACTCGGGGCAGTATAATTCACCCCTCCACTTT. Residues: CASTADSGQYNSPLHF. Using reference TRBV5-6 and TRBJ1-6 for the parts outside the CDR3, the full variable domain is DAGVTQSPTHLIKTRGQQVTLRCSPKSGHDTVSWYQQALGQGPQFIFQYYEEEERQRGNFPDRFSGHQFPNYSSELNVNALLLGDSALYLCASTADSGQYNSPLHFGNGTRLTVT.

The sample holds many counts of this clonotype. The gene calls are TRBV11-2 and TRBJ2-7; D ambiguous. This CDR3 has 14 residues. CDR1 is SGHAT, CDR2 FQNNGV, per germline. The V end was cut by 6 bases, the J end by 1 base, with 13 bases between. This CDR3 reads CASRGWKASYEQYF. The CDR3 DNA reads as TGTGCCAGCAGAGGATGGAAAGCTTCCTACGAGCAGTACTTC.

V and J are TRBV3-1 and TRBJ2-7; TRBD1 is a possible D gene (5 bases). Germline CDR1 and CDR2: LGHDT and YNNKEL (reference sequence). The V and J ends lost 0 bases and 7 bases respectively, with 13 bases between them. The CDR3 has 14 residues. CDR3 sequence (DNA): TGTGCCAGCAGCCAAGAAACCCTGGGGCTTGAGCAGTACTTC. Translating it yields CASSQETLGLEQYF.

This clonotype has only a few counts. This chain links TRBV5-1 with TRBJ1-6, with no clear D. The CDR3 has 14 residues. Trimming stripped 2 bases from V and 8 bases from J, with 11 bases between. Looked up from germline, CDR1 is SGHRS and CDR2 is YFSETQ. The CDR3 coding sequence is TGCGCCAGCAGCTTCGTAGGGAGTGATTCACCCCTCCACTTT. It encodes CASSFVGSDSPLHF.

There are many counts of this clonotype. The gene calls are TRBV20-1 and TRBJ1-5; weak D call: TRBD1 (6 bases). Germline V gene data show CDR1 as DFQATT and CDR2 as SNEGSKA (reference sequence). The CDR3 length is 16 residues. V was pared by 3 bases and J by 1 base, with 16 bases between. CDR3 sequence: CSASRGGTGSNQPQHF. DNA for the CDR3: TGCAGTGCTAGTCGGGGCGGAACAGGGAGCAATCAGCCCCAGCATTTT.

The chain is built from TRBV7-9 and TRBJ1-6, with 7 bases that match TRBD1. This CDR3 has 15 residues. V dropped 5 bases and J dropped 6; count of bases not matched to a gene: 7. The germline V gene has CDR1 SEHNR and CDR2 FQNEAQ (reference sequence). In DNA form, the CDR3 reads TGTGCCAGCAGCCCGGGACAGAGCGTTAATTCACCCCTCCACTTT. Amino acids: CASSPGQSVNSPLHF.

Regarding this clonotype: This may be a read error, as it is one base from a much larger clone. V gene TRBV5-1 combines with J gene TRBJ2-5; the match to TRBD2 covers 12 bases. The junction had 9 bases not matched to a gene; V was cut back by 10 bases and J by 2 bases. The CDR3 sequence is 15 residues long. Germline CDR1 and CDR2: SGHRS and YFSETQ. CDR3 region: CAGTMTSGSQETQYF. CDR3 in DNA: TGCGCCGGCACGATGACTAGCGGGAGTCAAGAGACCCAGTACTTC. Full variable domain (outside the CDR3, taken from reference TRBV5-1 and TRBJ2-5): KAGVTQTPRYLIKTRGQQVTLSCSPISGHRSVSWYQQTPGQGLQFLFEYFSETQRNKGNFPGRFSGRQFSNSRSEMNVSTLELGDSALYLCAGTMTSGSQETQYFGPGTRLLVL.

This clonotype was counted many times. The J gene is TRBJ2-2, the V gene TRBV12-3 or TRBV12-4; D not certain. The CDR3 spans 14 residues. Trimming shortened V by 5 bases and J by 6 bases, and 13 bases separated the two germline ends. This chain's CDR3 is CASSEIGKAGELFF. The CDR3, as DNA: TGTGCCAGCAGTGAGATAGGGAAGGCCGGGGAGCTGTTTTTT.

The chain links TRBV5-6 to TRBJ1-2; D possibly corresponds to TRBD1 (5 bases). The CDR3 is 13 residues long. In germline, CDR1 is SGHDT, CDR2 YYEEEE. Trimming removed 1 base from V and 5 bases from J, with 9 bases in between. CDR3 coding DNA: TGTGCCAGCAGCTTGAACAGGTTGTATGGCTACACCTTC. Encoded protein: CASSLNRLYGYTF. Using reference TRBV5-6 and TRBJ1-2 for the parts outside the CDR3, the full variable domain is DAGVTQSPTHLIKTRGQQVTLRCSPKSGHDTVSWYQQALGQGPQFIFQYYEEEERQRGNFPDRFSGHQFPNYSSELNVNALLLGDSALYLCASSLNRLYGYTFGSGTRLTVV.

This clonotype was observed at least ten times. The chain combines TRBV20-1 with TRBJ2-7, with 9 bases aligning to TRBD1. This CDR3 contains 14 residues. V lost 3 bases, J lost 3 bases, and 6 bases stayed unmatched. The germline gives CDR1 DFQATT, CDR2 SNEGSKA (reference sequence). Here the CDR3 DNA reads TGCAGTGCTAGTGATGGGACAGGGATCTACGAGCAGTACTTC. As protein: CSASDGTGIYEQYF.

Many counts were recorded for this clonotype. For the CDR3, the DNA is TGTGCCAGCAATGGGGCCCGGGGTGGGGAAGAGACCCAGTACTTC. It translates to CASNGARGGEETQYF. The chain uses TRBV2 and TRBJ2-5, with D possibly being TRBD1 or TRBD2 (5 bases each). With 7 bases removed from V and 3 bases from J, the gap between germline ends came to 18 bases. The germline V gene encodes CDR1 SNHLY and CDR2 FYNNEI. This CDR3 region has 15 residues. The full variable domain, in which reference TRBV2 and TRBJ2-5 provide the parts outside the CDR3, is EPEVTQTPSHQVTQMGQEVILRCVPISNHLYFYWYRQILGQKVEFLVSFYNNEISEKSEIFDDQFSVERPDGSNFTLKIRSTKLEDSAMYFCASNGARGGEETQYFGPGTRLLVL.

This clonotype was recorded at least ten times. V gene TRBV5-1 combines with J gene TRBJ1-2; TRBD1 aligns across 10 bases. CDR1 is SGHRS and CDR2 is YFSETQ in the germline V gene. The CDR3 is 14 amino acids. Trimming removed 0 bases from V and 6 bases from J; junction bases left unmatched: 2. The CDR3 here is CASSLGDRGDGYTF. In nucleotides, the CDR3 is TGCGCCAGCAGCTTGGGGGACAGGGGAGATGGCTACACCTTC.

In its sample, this clonotype was seen a few times. The chain combines TRBV20-1 with TRBJ1-4; 9 bases are a match to TRBD1. CDR1 is DFQATT and CDR2 is SNEGSKA in the germline V gene (reference sequence). The V and J ends lost 6 bases and 8 bases, in that order; junction bases with no gene match: 7. The CDR3 has 13 residues. CDR3 residues: CSAPGTGNEKLFF. CDR3 bases: TGCAGTGCCCCCGGGACAGGGAACGAAAAACTGTTTTTT.

CDR3 in amino acids: CASSSGYYGYTF. The CDR3 DNA is TGTGCCAGCAGTTCAGGGTACTATGGCTACACCTTC. This chain uses TRBV12-3 or TRBV12-4 with TRBJ1-2, with D possibly TRBD1 on 5 matching bases. V gave up 4 bases and J gave up 3 bases, with 6 bases separating them. This CDR3 contains 12 residues.

This rearrangement joins TRBV6-4 to TRBJ2-1; 12 nucleotides match TRBD2. Germline V gives CDR1 MRHNA, CDR2 SNTAGT. The junction had 4 bases not matched to a gene; V was cut back by 6 bases and J by 7 bases. The CDR3 is 14 amino acids. CDR3 in amino acids: CASSASGGANEQFF. DNA for the CDR3: TGTGCCAGCAGCGCTAGCGGGGGGGCTAATGAGCAGTTCTTC.

This clonotype came up many times. The rearrangement links TRBV5-1 to TRBJ1-2, with TRBD1 identical over 7 bases. The ends lost 2 bases at V and 3 bases at J; junction bases unmatched: 1. The CDR3 loop spans 13 amino acids. Germline values: CDR1 SGHRS, CDR2 YFSETQ. CDR3 sequence: CASSFDRDYGYTF. CDR3 nucleotide sequence: TGCGCCAGCAGCTTCGACAGGGACTATGGCTACACCTTC. The entire variable domain, with the rest obtained from reference TRBV5-1 and TRBJ1-2, is as follows: KAGVTQTPRYLIKTRGQQVTLSCSPISGHRSVSWYQQTPGQGLQFLFEYFSETQRNKGNFPGRFSGRQFSNSRSEMNVSTLELGDSALYLCASSFDRDYGYTFGSGTRLTVV.

The chain couples TRBV3-1 to TRBJ2-7; 8 nucleotides match TRBD2. The germline V gene encodes CDR1 LGHDT and CDR2 YNNKEL (reference sequence). Unmatched junction bases numbered 2, after V lost 3 bases and J lost 7 bases. The length of the CDR3 is 12 residues. CDR3 protein: CASSQPSGEQYF. The CDR3 bases are TGTGCCAGCAGCCAGCCTAGCGGGGAGCAGTACTTC.

This clonotype turned up a few times. The V and J genes are TRBV3-1 and TRBJ2-5, with unresolved D. CDR1 and CDR2 from the germline V gene are LGHDT and YNNKEL (reference sequence). Trimming shortened V by 4 bases and J by 5 bases, and 14 bases separated the two germline ends. The CDR3 has 14 amino acids. CDR3 DNA: TGTGCCAGCAGCCCGGAGCCCCGGGTGGAGACCCAGTACTTC. It translates to CASSPEPRVETQYF.

J is TRBJ1-6 and V is TRBV6-1; 7 nucleotides line up with TRBD1. There are 14 residues in the CDR3. With 6 bases clipped from V and 8 bases from J, the junction kept 7 bases outside the gene matches. CDR1 is MNHNS and CDR2 is SASEGT in the germline V gene. DNA for the CDR3: TGTGCCAGCAGCTCCGGGACAGCGCATTCACCCCTCCACTTT. This encodes CASSSGTAHSPLHF.

This clonotype was seen at least ten times. This chain connects TRBV29-1 to TRBJ2-5; D is possibly TRBD1 (6 bases). Germline CDR1 reads SQVTM; CDR2 reads ANQGSEA. V shed 2 bases and J shed 0 bases, with 10 bases lying between them. The CDR3 runs 14 residues. In nucleotides, the CDR3 is TGCAGCGTTGAAACAGGGTTTAACCAAGAGACCCAGTACTTC. It yields the protein CSVETGFNQETQYF.

This clonotype was seen repeatedly, ten times or more. The chain combines TRBV20-1 with TRBJ2-1; TRBD1 might be the D (6 bases). The CDR3 runs 13 residues. Germline V gene lookup returns CDR1 DFQATT and CDR2 SNEGSKA (reference sequence). V was cut by 8 bases and J by 4 bases, with 15 bases left in between. The CDR3 nucleotides read TGCAGTCTCAGGGACACGGAGTACAATGAGCAGTTCTTC. Protein: CSLRDTEYNEQFF.

This clonotype was found many times. The chain uses TRBV5-5 and TRBJ2-3; D is uncertain. Germline CDR1 and CDR2: SGHKS and YYEKEE (reference sequence). Trimming stripped 4 bases from V and 2 bases from J, with 11 bases between. This CDR3 contains 14 residues. The CDR3 DNA sequence: TGTGCCAGCAGCCCCCGATGGGACACAGATACGCAGTATTTT. Translation: CASSPRWDTDTQYF.

This clonotype was seen at least ten times. The rearrangement links TRBV29-1 to TRBJ2-5, with no clear D. V dropped 3 bases and J dropped 5 bases, with 16 bases sitting between them. This CDR3 contains 14 residues. Germline V gives CDR1 SQVTM, CDR2 ANQGSEA. CDR3 loop: CSVEYRGIDETQYF. In DNA form, the CDR3 reads TGCAGCGTTGAGTATCGAGGTATTGACGAGACCCAGTACTTC.

This clonotype was detected ten times or more. The chain combines TRBV27 with TRBJ2-5; 9 nucleotides agree with TRBD2. This CDR3 has 14 residues. With V trimmed by 8 bases and J by 4 bases, 8 bases remained unmatched. The germline gives CDR1 MNHEY, CDR2 SMNVEV (reference sequence). CDR3 bases: TGTGCCAGCGGCCCCAGTAGCGGGGGAGAGACCCAGTACTTC. It codes for CASGPSSGGETQYF.